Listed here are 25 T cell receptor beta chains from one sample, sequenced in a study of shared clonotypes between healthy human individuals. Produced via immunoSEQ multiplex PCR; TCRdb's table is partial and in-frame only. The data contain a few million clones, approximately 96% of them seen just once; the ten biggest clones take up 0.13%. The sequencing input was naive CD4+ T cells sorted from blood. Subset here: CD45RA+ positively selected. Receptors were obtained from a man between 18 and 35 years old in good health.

The CDR3: CASSSSLGGYTF. CDR3 in DNA: TGTGCCAGCAGCTCTTCGTTGGGCGGCTACACCTTC. The chain links TRBV9 to TRBJ1-2; D call uncertain. The CDR3 is 12 amino acids. CDR1 is SGDLS and CDR2 is YYNGEE in the germline V gene. V lost 4 bases to trimming and J lost 8 bases, with 12 bases between them.

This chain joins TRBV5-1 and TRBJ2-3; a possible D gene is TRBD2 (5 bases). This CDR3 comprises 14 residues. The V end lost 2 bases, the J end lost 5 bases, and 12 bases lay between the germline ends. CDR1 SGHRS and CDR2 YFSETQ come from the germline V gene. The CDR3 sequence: CASSFGKGGDTQYF. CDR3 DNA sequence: TGCGCCAGCAGCTTTGGGAAAGGAGGAGATACGCAGTATTTT.

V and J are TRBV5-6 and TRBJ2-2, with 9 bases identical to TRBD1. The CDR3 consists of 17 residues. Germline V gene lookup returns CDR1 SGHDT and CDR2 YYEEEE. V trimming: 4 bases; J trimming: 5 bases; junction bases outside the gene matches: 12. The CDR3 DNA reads TGTGCCAGCAGCATCCGGGACAGGGAGGCGGGGACCGGGGAGCTGTTTTTT. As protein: CASSIRDREAGTGELFF. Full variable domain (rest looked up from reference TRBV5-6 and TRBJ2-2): DAGVTQSPTHLIKTRGQQVTLRCSPKSGHDTVSWYQQALGQGPQFIFQYYEEEERQRGNFPDRFSGHQFPNYSSELNVNALLLGDSALYLCASSIRDREAGTGELFFGEGSRLTVL.

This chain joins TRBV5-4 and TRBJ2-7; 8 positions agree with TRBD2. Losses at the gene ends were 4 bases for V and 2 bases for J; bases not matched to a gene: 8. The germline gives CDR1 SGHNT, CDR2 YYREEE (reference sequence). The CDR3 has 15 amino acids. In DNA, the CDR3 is TGTGCCAGCAGCCCGGGAGGGACCGGTGCCTACGAGCAGTACTTC. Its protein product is CASSPGGTGAYEQYF.

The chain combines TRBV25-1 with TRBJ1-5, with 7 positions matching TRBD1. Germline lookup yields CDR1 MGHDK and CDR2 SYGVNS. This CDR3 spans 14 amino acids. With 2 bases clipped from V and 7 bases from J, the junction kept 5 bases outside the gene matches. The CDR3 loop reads CASSERQGPQPQHF. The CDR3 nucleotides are TGTGCCAGCAGTGAAAGACAGGGACCCCAGCCCCAGCATTTT.

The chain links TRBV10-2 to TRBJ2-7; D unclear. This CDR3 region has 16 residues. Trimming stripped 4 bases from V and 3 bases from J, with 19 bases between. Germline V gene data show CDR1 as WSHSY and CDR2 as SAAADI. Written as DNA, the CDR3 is TGCGCCAGCAGTGCGGTTCAAGCGAGAAGTGGCTACGAGCAGTACTTC. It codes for CASSAVQARSGYEQYF.

The CDR3 region has the DNA TGCAGCGTCCACCGGGACAGGGCTGGAAACACCATATATTTT. Its protein is CSVHRDRAGNTIYF. The gene calls are TRBV29-1 and TRBJ1-3, with 9 bases lining up with TRBD1. Losses at the gene ends were 6 bases for V and 2 bases for J; bases not matched to a gene: 5. The length of the CDR3 is 14 residues. The germline V gene encodes CDR1 SQVTM and CDR2 ANQGSEA.

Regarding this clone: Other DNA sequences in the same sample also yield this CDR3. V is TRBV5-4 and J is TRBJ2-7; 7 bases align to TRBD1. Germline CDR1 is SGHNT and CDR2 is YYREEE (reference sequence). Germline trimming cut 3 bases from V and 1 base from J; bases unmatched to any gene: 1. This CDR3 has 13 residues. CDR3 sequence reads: CASSSDRSYEQYF. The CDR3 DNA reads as TGTGCCAGCAGCTCGGACAGGTCCTACGAGCAGTACTTC.

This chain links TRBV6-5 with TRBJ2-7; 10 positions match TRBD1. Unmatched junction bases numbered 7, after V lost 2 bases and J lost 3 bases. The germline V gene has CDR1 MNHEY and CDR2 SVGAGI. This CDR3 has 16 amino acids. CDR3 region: CASSYTRQGAYYEQYF. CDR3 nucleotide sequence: TGTGCCAGCAGTTACACCCGACAGGGGGCTTACTACGAGCAGTACTTC.

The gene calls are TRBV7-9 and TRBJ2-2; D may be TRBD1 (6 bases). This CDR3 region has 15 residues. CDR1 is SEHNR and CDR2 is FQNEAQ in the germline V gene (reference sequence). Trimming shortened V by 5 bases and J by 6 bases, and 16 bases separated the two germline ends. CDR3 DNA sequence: TGTGCCAGCAGCGCTCAGGGGACGGTGGCCGGGGAGCTGTTTTTT. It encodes CASSAQGTVAGELFF. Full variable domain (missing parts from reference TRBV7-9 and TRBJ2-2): DTGVSQNPRHKITKRGQNVTFRCDPISEHNRLYWYRQTLGQGPEFLTYFQNEAQLEKSRLLSDRFSAERPKGSFSTLEIQRTEQGDSAMYLCASSAQGTVAGELFFGEGSRLTVL.

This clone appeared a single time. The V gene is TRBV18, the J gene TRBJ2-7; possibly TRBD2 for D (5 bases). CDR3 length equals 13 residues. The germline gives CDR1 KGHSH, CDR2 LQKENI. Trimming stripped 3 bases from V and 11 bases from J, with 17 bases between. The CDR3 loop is CASSPESGSGEYF. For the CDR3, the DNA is TGTGCCAGCTCACCGGAGAGCGGCAGTGGGGAGTACTTC.

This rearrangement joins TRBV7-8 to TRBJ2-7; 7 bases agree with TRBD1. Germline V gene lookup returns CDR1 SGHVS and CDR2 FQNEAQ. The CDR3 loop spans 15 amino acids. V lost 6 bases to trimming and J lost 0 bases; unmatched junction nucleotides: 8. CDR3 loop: CASSLQGLYSYEQYF. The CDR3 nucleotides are TGTGCCAGCAGTTTACAGGGGCTTTACTCCTACGAGCAGTACTTC.

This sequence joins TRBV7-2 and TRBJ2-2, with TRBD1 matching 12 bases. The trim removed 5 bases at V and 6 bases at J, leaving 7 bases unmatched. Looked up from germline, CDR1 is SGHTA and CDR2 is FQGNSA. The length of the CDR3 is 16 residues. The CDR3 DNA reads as TGTGCCAGCAGCCTGGGACAGGGGGCTTTTTCCGGGGAGCTGTTTTTT. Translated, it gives CASSLGQGAFSGELFF.

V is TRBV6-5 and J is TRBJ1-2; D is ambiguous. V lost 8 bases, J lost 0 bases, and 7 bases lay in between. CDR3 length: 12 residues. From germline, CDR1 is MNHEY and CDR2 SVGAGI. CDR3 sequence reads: CASRRTNYGYTF. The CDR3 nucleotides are TGTGCCAGCCGACGGACTAACTATGGCTACACCTTC.

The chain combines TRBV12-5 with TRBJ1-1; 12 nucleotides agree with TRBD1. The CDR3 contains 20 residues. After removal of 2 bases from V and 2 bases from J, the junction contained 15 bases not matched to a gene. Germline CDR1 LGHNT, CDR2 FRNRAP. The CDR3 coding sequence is TGTGCTAGTGGTTTGCCGGTCCCGGGACAGGGGGCCCAAGATAACACTGAAGCTTTCTTT. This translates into CASGLPVPGQGAQDNTEAFF.

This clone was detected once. The CDR3 coding sequence is TGTGCCAGTACCTCCCTTAGCGGGTCAAACACCGGGGAGCTGTTTTTT. It specifies CASTSLSGSNTGELFF. The rearrangement joins TRBV19 to TRBJ2-2; 7 bases are shared with TRBD2. Germline CDR1 LNHDA, CDR2 SQIVND (reference sequence). The CDR3 length is 16 residues. With V trimmed by 7 bases and J by 2 bases, 10 bases remained unmatched.

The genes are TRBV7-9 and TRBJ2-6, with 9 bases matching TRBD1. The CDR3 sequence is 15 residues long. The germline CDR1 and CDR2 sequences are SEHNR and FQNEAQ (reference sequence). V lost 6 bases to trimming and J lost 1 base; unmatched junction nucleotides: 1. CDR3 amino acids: CASRDRGSGANVLTF. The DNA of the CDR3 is TGTGCCAGCAGGGACAGGGGATCTGGGGCCAACGTCCTGACTTTC.

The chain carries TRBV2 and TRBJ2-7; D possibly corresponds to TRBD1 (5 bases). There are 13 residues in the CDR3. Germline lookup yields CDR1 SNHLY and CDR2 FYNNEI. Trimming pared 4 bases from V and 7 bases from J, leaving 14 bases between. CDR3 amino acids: CASSGSGMGEQYF. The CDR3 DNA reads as TGTGCCAGCAGTGGGTCAGGGATGGGGGAGCAGTACTTC. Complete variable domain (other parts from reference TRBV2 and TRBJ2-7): EPEVTQTPSHQVTQMGQEVILRCVPISNHLYFYWYRQILGQKVEFLVSFYNNEISEKSEIFDDQFSVERPDGSNFTLKIRSTKLEDSAMYFCASSGSGMGEQYFGPGTRLTVT.

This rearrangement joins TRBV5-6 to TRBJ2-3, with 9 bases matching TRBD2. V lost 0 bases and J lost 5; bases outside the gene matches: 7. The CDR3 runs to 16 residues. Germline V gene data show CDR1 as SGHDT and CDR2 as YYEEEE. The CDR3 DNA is TGTGCCAGCAGCTTGGATGTAGCGGGGGTGGGAGATACGCAGTATTTT. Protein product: CASSLDVAGVGDTQYF.

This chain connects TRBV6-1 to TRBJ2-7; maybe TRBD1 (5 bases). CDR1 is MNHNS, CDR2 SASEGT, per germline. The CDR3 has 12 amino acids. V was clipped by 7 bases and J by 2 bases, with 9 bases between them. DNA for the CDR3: TGTGCCAGCAAGGGGTTTACCTACGAGCAGTACTTC. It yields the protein CASKGFTYEQYF.

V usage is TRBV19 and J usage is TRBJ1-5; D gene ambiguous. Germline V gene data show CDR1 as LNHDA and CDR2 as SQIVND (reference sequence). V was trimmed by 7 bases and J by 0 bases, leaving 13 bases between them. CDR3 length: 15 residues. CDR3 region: CASMPLSNSNQPQHF. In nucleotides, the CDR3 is TGTGCCAGTATGCCCTTGTCGAATAGCAATCAGCCCCAGCATTTT.

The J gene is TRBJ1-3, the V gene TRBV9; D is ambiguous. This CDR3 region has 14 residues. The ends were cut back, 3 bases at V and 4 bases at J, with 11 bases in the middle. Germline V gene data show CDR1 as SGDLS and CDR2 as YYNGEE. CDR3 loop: CASSARRDGNTIYF. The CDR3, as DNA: TGTGCCAGCAGCGCCAGGCGAGACGGAAACACCATATATTTT.

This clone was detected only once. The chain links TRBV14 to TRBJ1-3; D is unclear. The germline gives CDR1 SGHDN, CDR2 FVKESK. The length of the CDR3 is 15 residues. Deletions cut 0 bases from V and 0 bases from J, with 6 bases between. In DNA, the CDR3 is TGTGCCAGCAGCCAAGAACAGAGCTCTGGAAACACCATATATTTT. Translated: CASSQEQSSGNTIYF. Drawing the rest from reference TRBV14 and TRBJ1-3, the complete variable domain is EAGVTQFPSHSVIEKGQTVTLRCDPISGHDNLYWYRRVMGKEIKFLLHFVKESKQDESGMPNNRFLAERTGGTYSTLKVQPAELEDSGVYFCASSQEQSSGNTIYFGEGSWLTVV.

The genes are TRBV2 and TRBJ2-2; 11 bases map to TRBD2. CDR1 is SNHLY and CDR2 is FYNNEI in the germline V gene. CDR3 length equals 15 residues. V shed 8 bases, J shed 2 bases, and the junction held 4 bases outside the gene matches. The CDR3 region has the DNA TGTGCCAGCCGTAGCGGGAGGGTTAACACCGGGGAGCTGTTTTTT. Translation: CASRSGRVNTGELFF.

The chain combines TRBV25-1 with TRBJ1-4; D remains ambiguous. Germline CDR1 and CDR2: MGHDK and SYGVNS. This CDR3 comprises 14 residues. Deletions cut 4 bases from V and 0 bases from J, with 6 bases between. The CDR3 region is CASSVPATNEKLFF. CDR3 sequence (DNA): TGTGCCAGCAGTGTGCCAGCAACTAATGAAAAACTGTTTTTT.